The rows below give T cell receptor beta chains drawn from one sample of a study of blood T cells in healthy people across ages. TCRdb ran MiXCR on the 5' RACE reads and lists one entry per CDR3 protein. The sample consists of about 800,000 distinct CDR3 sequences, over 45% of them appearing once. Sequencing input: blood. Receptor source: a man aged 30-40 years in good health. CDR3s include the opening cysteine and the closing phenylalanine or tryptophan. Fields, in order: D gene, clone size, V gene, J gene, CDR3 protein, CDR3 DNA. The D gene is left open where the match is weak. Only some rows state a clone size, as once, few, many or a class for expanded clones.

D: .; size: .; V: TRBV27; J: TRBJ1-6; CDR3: CASSLTVGSPLHF; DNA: TGTGCCAGCAGCTTAACTGTTGGATCACCCCTCCACTTT
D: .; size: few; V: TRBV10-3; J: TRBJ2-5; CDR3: CAISESRGLEETQYF; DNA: TGTGCCATCAGTGAGTCGCGGGGGCTGGAAGAGACCCAGTACTTC
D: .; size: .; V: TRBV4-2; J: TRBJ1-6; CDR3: CASSPVGSSYNSPLHF; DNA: TGTGCCAGCAGCCCCGTAGGTAGCTCCTATAATTCACCCCTCCACTTT
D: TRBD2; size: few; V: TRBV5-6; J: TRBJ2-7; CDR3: CASTGGGTAVDAYEQYF; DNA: TGTGCCAGCACCGGGGGGGGAACGGCTGTAGACGCCTACGAGCAGTACTTC
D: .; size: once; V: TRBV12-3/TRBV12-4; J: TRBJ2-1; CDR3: CASTDPGESSYNEQFF; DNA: TGTGCCAGCACCGACCCAGGGGAGAGCTCCTACAATGAGCAGTTCTTC
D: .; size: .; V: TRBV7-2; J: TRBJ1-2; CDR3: CASSLQEGPFYGFTF; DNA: TGTGCCAGCAGCTTACAGGAGGGACCGTTCTATGGCTTCACCTTC
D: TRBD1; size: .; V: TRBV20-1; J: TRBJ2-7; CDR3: CSARHSRDSAYEQYF; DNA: TGCAGTGCTAGACATTCCCGGGACAGCGCCTACGAGCAGTACTTC
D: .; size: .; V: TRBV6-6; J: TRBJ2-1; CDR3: CASSYKILGEQFF; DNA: TGTGCCAGCAGTTACAAGATTTTAGGTGAGCAGTTCTTC
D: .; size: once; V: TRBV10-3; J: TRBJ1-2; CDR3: CAITPDSRASNYGYTF; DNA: TGTGCCATCACTCCGGACAGTCGGGCGTCTAACTATGGCTACACCTTC
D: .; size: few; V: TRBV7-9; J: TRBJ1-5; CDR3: CASSLGNSNQPQHF; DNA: TGCGCCAGCAGCTTGGGCAATAGCAATCAGCCCCAGCATTTT
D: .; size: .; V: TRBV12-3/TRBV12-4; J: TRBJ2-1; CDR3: CASSLERGSAGSYNEQFF; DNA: TGTGCCAGCAGTTTAGAACGAGGGTCTGCGGGCTCCTACAATGAGCAGTTCTTC